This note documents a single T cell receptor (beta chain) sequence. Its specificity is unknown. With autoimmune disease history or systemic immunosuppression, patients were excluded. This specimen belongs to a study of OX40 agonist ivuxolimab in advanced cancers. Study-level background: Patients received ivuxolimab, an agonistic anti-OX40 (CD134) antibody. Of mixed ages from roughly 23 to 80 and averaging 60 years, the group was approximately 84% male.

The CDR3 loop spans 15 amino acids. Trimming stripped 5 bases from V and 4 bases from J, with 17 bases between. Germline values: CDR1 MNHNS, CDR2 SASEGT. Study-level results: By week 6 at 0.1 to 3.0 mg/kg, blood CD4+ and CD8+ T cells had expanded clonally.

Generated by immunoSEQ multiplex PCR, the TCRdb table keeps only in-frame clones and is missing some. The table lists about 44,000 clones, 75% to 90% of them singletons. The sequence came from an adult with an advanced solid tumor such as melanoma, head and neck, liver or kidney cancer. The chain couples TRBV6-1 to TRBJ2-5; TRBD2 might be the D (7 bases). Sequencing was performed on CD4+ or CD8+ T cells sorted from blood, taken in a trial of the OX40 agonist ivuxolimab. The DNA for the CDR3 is TGTGCCAGCAGTTGGGGGGGGGCGATAGGAGAGACCCAGTACTTC. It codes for CASSWGGAIGETQYF.